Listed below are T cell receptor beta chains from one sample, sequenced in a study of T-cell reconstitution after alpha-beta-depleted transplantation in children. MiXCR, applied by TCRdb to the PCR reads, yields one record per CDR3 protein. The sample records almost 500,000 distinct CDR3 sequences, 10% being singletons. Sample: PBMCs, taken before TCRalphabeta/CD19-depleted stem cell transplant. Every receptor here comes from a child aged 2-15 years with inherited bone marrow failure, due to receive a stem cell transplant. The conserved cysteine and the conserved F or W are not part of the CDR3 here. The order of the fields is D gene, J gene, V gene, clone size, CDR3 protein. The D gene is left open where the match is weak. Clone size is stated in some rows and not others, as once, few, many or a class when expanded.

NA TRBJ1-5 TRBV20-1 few SATLGSNQPQH
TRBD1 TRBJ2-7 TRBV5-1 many ASSLAVTGDSYEQY
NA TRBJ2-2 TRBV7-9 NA ASSYWSPGTGELF
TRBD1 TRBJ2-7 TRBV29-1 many SVGGYYRNRGPYEQY
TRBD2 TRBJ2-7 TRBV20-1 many SAREPSGREQY
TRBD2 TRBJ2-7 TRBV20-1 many SARPLTSGVRYEQY
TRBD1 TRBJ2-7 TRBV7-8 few ASSLSPTGFHEQY
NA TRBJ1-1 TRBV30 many AKAGPLNTEAF
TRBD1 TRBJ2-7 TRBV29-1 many SVGDRGRGYEQY
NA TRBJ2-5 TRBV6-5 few ASSYKLKETQY
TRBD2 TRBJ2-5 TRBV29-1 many SVLRRGAETQY
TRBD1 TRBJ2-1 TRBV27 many ASSLRGQGRSYNEQF
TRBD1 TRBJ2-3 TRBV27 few ASSSSLTGTPSTDTQY
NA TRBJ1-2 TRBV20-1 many SARGGIYGYT
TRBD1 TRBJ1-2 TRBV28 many ASSLRGQINYGYT
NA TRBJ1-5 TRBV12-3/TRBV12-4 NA ASSPRDGSNQPQH
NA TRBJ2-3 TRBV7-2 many ASGGGRTSTDTQY